A selection of T cell receptor beta chains follows, all from one sample in a study of blood T cell repertoires in COVID-19. Sequencing was performed with immunoSEQ multiplex PCR; in TCRdb, only in-frame clones are kept and a portion is missing. The top ten clones hold 4% of a sample with 150,000 or so clones, 84% of them seen once. Sequencing was done on a sample of peripheral blood. These receptors originate from a woman aged 55-70 years with acute or convalescent COVID-19. CDR3s include the opening cysteine and the closing phenylalanine or tryptophan. A D gene is named only where the DNA matches it firmly. A clone size is listed for some rows: how often the clone was seen (once, few, many), or a class if it is expanded.

j_call | clone_size | v_call | d_call | cdr3_aa | cdr3_nt
TRBJ2-7 | NA | TRBV2 | NA | CASKKEQEQYF | TGTGCCAGCAAAAAGGAACAGGAGCAGTACTTC
TRBJ1-3 | NA | TRBV28 | TRBD1 | CASSSYNRGKGNTIYF | TGTGCCAGCAGTTCCTATAACAGGGGAAAAGGAAACACCATATATTTT
TRBJ2-1 | NA | TRBV11-2 | NA | CASSLQGGASYNEQFF | TGTGCCAGCAGCTTACAGGGTGGTGCCTCCTACAATGAGCAGTTCTTC
TRBJ1-1 | NA | TRBV4-1 | TRBD1 | CASSQAPRTGTKAEAFF | TGCGCCAGCAGCCAAGCCCCGCGGACAGGGACAAAGGCTGAAGCTTTCTTT
TRBJ1-2 | NA | TRBV28 | NA | CASSSGVYGYTF | TGTGCCAGCAGTTCCGGAGTCTATGGCTACACCTTC
TRBJ1-3 | once | TRBV12-3/TRBV12-4 | NA | CASSWTSGNTIYF | TGTGCCAGCAGTTGGACATCTGGAAACACCATATATTTT
TRBJ1-5 | NA | TRBV28 | TRBD1 | CASSTQGASYLIMYSNQPQHF | TGTGCCAGCAGTACACAGGGGGCGAGCTATCTAATAATGTATAGCAATCAGCCCCAGCATTTT
TRBJ2-7 | NA | TRBV4-1 | TRBD2 | CASSRTSGSNEQYF | TGCGCCAGCAGCCGAACTAGCGGGAGTAACGAGCAGTACTTC
TRBJ2-7 | NA | TRBV5-1 | TRBD2 | CASRPPSGMEQYF | TGCGCCAGCAGACCCCCTAGCGGGATGGAGCAGTACTTC
TRBJ2-5 | NA | TRBV6-1 | TRBD2 | CASSELGSGLQETQYF | TGTGCCAGCAGTGAATTGGGTAGCGGGCTGCAAGAGACCCAGTACTTC
TRBJ2-7 | NA | TRBV30 | NA | CAWSGGAWTYEQYF | TGTGCCTGGAGTGGCGGGGCCTGGACCTACGAGCAGTACTTC
TRBJ2-7 | NA | TRBV15 | TRBD1 | CATSRDSLGQELSFYYEQYF | TGTGCCACCAGCAGAGATTCCCTTGGACAGGAATTAAGTTTCTACTACGAGCAGTACTTC
TRBJ2-7 | NA | TRBV6-2/TRBV6-3 | NA | CASSYNGGNYEQYF | TGTGCCAGCAGTTACAATGGGGGGAACTACGAGCAGTACTTC
TRBJ2-5 | NA | TRBV5-4 | TRBD2 | CASSLGLAGVETQYF | TGTGCCAGCAGCTTGGGGCTAGCGGGAGTGGAGACCCAGTACTTC
TRBJ1-6 | few | TRBV3-1/TRBV3-2 | TRBD1 | CASSQTGTHSPLHF | TGTGCCAGCAGCCAGACAGGGACCCATTCACCCCTCCACTTT
TRBJ2-6 | NA | TRBV10-2 | NA | CASSDSAYSGANVLTF | TGCGCCAGCAGCGACAGTGCCTACTCTGGGGCCAACGTCCTGACTTTC
TRBJ2-2 | NA | TRBV2 | TRBD2 | CASRVAGGSGGELFF | TGTGCCAGCAGGGTAGCGGGAGGTAGTGGCGGGGAGCTGTTTTTT
TRBJ2-7 | NA | TRBV6-1 | TRBD1 | CASTPRQGSSYEQYF | TGTGCCAGCACCCCCCGACAGGGGAGCTCCTACGAGCAGTACTTC
TRBJ1-5 | NA | TRBV28 | TRBD1 | CASSLIGTGADSNQPQHF | TGTGCCAGCAGTTTAATCGGGACAGGGGCCGATAGCAATCAGCCCCAGCATTTT
TRBJ2-1 | NA | TRBV7-3 | TRBD1 | CASSPGTGTYNEQFF | TGTGCCAGCAGCCCCGGGACAGGAACCTACAATGAGCAGTTCTTC
TRBJ2-7 | NA | TRBV27 | TRBD2 | CASNRLAGAGYEQYF | TGTGCCAGCAATCGACTAGCGGGAGCGGGTTACGAGCAGTACTTC
TRBJ2-2 | few | TRBV19 | NA | CASTRANTGELFF | TGTGCCAGTACACGAGCGAACACCGGGGAGCTGTTTTTT
TRBJ2-1 | NA | TRBV3-1/TRBV3-2 | NA | CASSKGPSSYNEQFF | TGTGCCAGCAGCAAGGGGCCGAGCTCCTACAATGAGCAGTTCTTC
TRBJ2-7 | NA | TRBV7-9 | TRBD1 | CASSWGQGNSYEQYF | TGTGCCAGCAGCTGGGGACAGGGTAACTCCTACGAGCAGTACTTC
TRBJ1-2 | NA | TRBV27 | NA | CASSLSLVGGYGYTF | TGTGCCAGCAGTTTATCGTTGGTGGGGGGCTATGGCTACACCTTC
TRBJ2-4 | NA | TRBV30 | TRBD1 | CAWSATGIKNIQYF | TGTGCCTGGAGTGCGACAGGGATCAAAAACATTCAGTACTTC
TRBJ2-1 | once | TRBV7-9 | NA | CASTVELSSYNEQFF | TGTGCCAGCACTGTGGAGCTCAGCTCCTACAATGAGCAGTTCTTC
TRBJ2-3 | NA | TRBV28 | NA | CASIQGISTDTQYF | TGTGCCAGCATACAGGGAATCAGCACAGATACGCAGTATTTT
TRBJ2-7 | NA | TRBV4-1 | TRBD2 | CASSQSSGNYEQYF | TGCGCCAGCAGCCAATCTAGCGGGAACTACGAGCAGTACTTC
TRBJ2-7 | NA | TRBV2 | NA | CASSVQGGEQYF | TGTGCCAGCAGTGTCCAGGGGGGCGAGCAGTACTTC
TRBJ1-5 | few | TRBV9 | NA | CASSDQEGVQPQHF | TGTGCCAGCAGCGACCAGGAGGGCGTTCAGCCCCAGCATTTT
TRBJ2-1 | NA | TRBV7-9 | TRBD1 | CASSPPGQIDNEQFF | TGTGCCAGCAGCCCCCCGGGACAGATCGACAATGAGCAGTTCTTC
TRBJ2-5 | NA | TRBV5-4 | TRBD1 | CASSLGTGGQETQYF | TGTGCCAGCAGCTTGGGGACAGGAGGCCAAGAGACCCAGTACTTC
TRBJ2-5 | NA | TRBV29-1 | NA | CSGRGVGVETQYF | TGCAGCGGGAGGGGAGTAGGGGTGGAGACCCAGTACTTC
TRBJ1-5 | NA | TRBV6-1 | TRBD1 | CASSEYGTGTSQPQHF | TGTGCCAGCAGTGAATATGGGACAGGGACGAGTCAGCCCCAGCATTTT
TRBJ2-5 | few | TRBV5-1 | NA | CASSLPPQQETQYF | TGCGCCAGCAGCTTGCCCCCACAGCAAGAGACCCAGTACTTC
TRBJ2-2 | few | TRBV4-1 | NA | CASSQVLGELFF | TGCGCCAGCAGCCAAGTCCTCGGGGAGCTGTTTTTT
TRBJ2-2 | NA | TRBV9 | NA | CASNMPGELFF | TGTGCCAGCAACATGCCCGGGGAGCTGTTTTTT
TRBJ1-2 | NA | TRBV27 | TRBD1 | CASSGQGALLYGYTF | TGTGCCTCCTCCGGACAGGGAGCTTTGCTGTATGGCTACACCTTC
TRBJ1-4 | once | TRBV4-1 | NA | CASSRMSGRRDEKLFF | TGCGCCAGCAGCCGTATGAGTGGGAGACGTGATGAAAAACTGTTTTTT
TRBJ1-1 | NA | TRBV11-3 | TRBD1 | CASSDRGGNTEAFF | TGTGCCAGCAGCGACAGGGGGGGGAACACTGAAGCTTTCTTT
TRBJ2-1 | NA | TRBV29-1 | NA | CSVSGGEVQPNEQFF | TGCAGCGTGAGTGGAGGGGAGGTCCAACCCAATGAGCAGTTCTTC
TRBJ2-1 | NA | TRBV27 | TRBD2 | CASSFLAGGSYNEQFF | TGTGCCAGCAGTTTCCTAGCGGGAGGGTCCTACAATGAGCAGTTCTTC
TRBJ1-1 | NA | TRBV25-1 | TRBD1 | CASRSRAGTGYTEAFF | TGTGCCAGCAGATCGCGAGCCGGGACAGGGTACACTGAAGCTTTCTTT
TRBJ2-3 | NA | TRBV24-1 | TRBD2 | CATSGTSGEGADTQYF | TGTGCCACCAGTGGTACTAGCGGGGAAGGCGCAGATACGCAGTATTTT
TRBJ1-2 | once | TRBV6-1 | NA | CASSELDSWYGYTF | TGTGCCAGCAGTGAACTCGACAGTTGGTATGGCTACACCTTC
TRBJ2-1 | once | TRBV10-2 | TRBD2 | CASSEWREIPNEQFF | TGCGCCAGCAGTGAGTGGCGGGAGATACCCAATGAGCAGTTCTTC